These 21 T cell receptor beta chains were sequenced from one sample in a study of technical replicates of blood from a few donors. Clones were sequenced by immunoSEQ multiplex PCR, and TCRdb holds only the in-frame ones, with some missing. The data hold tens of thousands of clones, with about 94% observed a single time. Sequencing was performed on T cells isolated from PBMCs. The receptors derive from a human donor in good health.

CDR3 bases: TGTGCCTGGAGTGTACTGGGCAGGGCCACAGATACGCAGTATTTT. Residues: CAWSVLGRATDTQYF. The V gene is TRBV30, the J gene TRBJ2-3, with a weak D call TRBD1 (5 bases). This CDR3 spans 15 amino acids. Germline V gene lookup returns CDR1 GTSNPN and CDR2 SVGIG (reference sequence). Trimming stripped 0 bases from V and 2 bases from J, with 12 bases between.

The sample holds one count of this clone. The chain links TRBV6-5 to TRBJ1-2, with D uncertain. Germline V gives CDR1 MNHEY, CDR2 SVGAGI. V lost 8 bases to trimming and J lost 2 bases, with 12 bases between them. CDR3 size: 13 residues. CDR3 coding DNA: TGTGCCAGCCGGCCGACTCTGAACTATGGCTACACCTTC. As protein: CASRPTLNYGYTF.

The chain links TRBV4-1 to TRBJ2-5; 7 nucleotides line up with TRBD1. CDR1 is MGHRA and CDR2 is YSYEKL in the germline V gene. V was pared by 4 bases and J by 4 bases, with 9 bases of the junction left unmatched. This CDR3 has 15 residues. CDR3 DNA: TGCGCCAGCAGCCGTGACAGGGATATGGGAGAGACCCAGTACTTC. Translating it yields CASSRDRDMGETQYF.

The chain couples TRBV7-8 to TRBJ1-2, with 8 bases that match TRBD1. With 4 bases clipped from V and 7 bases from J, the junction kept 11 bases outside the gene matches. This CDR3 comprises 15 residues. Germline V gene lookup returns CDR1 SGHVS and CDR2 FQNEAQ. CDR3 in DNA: TGTGCCAGCAGCTCTTATTGGACGGACAGGGCTGGCTACACCTTC. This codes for CASSSYWTDRAGYTF.

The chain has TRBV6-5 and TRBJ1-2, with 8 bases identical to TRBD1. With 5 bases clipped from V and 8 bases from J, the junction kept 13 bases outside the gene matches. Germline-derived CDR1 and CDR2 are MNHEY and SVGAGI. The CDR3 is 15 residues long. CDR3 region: CASSPFRGTGTGYTF. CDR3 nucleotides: TGTGCCAGCAGTCCCTTTCGTGGGACAGGCACCGGCTACACCTTC.

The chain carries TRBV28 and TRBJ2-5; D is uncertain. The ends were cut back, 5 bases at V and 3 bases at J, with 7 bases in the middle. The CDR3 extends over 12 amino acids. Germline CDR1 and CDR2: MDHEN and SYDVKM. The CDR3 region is CASSIREETQYF. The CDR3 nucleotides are TGTGCCAGCAGTATCCGAGAAGAGACCCAGTACTTC.

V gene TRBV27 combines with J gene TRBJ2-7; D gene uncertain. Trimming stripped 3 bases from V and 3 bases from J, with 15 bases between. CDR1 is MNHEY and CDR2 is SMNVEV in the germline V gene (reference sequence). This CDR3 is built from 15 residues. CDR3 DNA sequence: TGTGCCAGCAGTTTTTACCGGTTCTCTCTCTACGAGCAGTACTTC. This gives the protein CASSFYRFSLYEQYF.

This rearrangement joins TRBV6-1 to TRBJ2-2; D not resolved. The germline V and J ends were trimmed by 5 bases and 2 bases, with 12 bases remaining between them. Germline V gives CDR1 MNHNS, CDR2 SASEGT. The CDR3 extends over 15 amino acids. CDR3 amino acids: CASSTLRRNTGELFF. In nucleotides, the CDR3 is TGTGCCAGCAGTACCCTGAGGCGAAACACCGGGGAGCTGTTTTTT.

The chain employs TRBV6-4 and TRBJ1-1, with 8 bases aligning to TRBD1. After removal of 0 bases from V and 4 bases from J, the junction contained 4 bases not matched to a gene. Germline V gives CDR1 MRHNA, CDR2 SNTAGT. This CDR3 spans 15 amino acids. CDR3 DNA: TGTGCCAGCAGTGACTCGGTAACAGGGGGCACTGAAGCTTTCTTT. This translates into CASSDSVTGGTEAFF.

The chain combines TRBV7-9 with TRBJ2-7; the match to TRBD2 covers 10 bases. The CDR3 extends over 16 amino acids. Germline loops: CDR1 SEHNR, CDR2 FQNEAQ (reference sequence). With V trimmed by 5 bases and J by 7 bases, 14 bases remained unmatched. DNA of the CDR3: TGTGCCAGCAGCCCTCCTTGGAGCGGGGGGGCGAAAGAGCAGTACTTC. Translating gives CASSPPWSGGAKEQYF.

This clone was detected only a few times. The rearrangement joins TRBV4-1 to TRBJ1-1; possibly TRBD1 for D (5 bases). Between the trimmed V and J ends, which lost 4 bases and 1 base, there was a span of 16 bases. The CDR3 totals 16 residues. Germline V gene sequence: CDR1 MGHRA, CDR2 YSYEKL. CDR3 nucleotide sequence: TGCGCCAGCAGCCCTTTGGGGCGGGGACCGAACACTGAAGCTTTCTTT. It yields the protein CASSPLGRGPNTEAFF.

The CDR3 protein is CASSLGRSSGSPRETQYF. The DNA for the CDR3 is TGCGCCAGCAGCTTGGGAAGATCTAGCGGTTCCCCCAGAGAGACCCAGTACTTC. The J gene is TRBJ2-5, the V gene TRBV5-1, with 7 bases lining up with TRBD2. The length of the CDR3 is 18 residues. Looked up from germline, CDR1 is SGHRS and CDR2 is YFSETQ. The trim removed 0 bases at V and 4 bases at J, leaving 15 bases unmatched.

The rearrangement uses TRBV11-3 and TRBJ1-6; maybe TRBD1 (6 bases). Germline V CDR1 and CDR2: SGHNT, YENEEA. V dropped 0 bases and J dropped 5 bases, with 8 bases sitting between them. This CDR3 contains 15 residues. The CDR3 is CASSLDRGDNSPLHF. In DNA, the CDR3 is TGTGCCAGCAGCTTAGACAGGGGAGATAATTCACCCCTCCACTTT. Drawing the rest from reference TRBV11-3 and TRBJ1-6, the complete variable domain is EAGVVQSPRYKIIEKKQPVAFWCNPISGHNTLYWYLQNLGQGPELLIRYENEEAVDDSQLPKDRFSAERLKGVDSTLKIQPAELGDSAVYLCASSLDRGDNSPLHFGNGTRLTVT.

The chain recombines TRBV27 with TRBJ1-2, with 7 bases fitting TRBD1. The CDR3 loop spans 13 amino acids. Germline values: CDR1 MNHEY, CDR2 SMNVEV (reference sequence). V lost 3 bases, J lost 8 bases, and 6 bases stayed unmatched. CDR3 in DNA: TGTGCCAGCAGTTTGACAGGGTTCGTGGGCTACACCTTC. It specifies CASSLTGFVGYTF.

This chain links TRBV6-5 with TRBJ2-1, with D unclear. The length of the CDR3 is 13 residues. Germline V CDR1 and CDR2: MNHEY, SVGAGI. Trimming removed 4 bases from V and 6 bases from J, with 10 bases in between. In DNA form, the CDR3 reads TGTGCCAGCAGTTTCTGGCGGAGCAATGAGCAGTTCTTC. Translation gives CASSFWRSNEQFF.

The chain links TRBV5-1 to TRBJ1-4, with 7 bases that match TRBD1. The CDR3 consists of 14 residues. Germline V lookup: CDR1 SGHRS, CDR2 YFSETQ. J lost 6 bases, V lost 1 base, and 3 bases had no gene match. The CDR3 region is CASSLSGTDEKLFF. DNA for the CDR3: TGCGCCAGCAGCTTGTCGGGGACAGATGAAAAACTGTTTTTT.

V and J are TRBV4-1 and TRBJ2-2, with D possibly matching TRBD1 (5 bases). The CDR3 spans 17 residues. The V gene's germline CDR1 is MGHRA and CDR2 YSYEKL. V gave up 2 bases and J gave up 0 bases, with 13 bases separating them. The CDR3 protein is CASSQQMRQPNTGELFF. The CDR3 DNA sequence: TGCGCCAGCAGCCAACAGATGAGACAGCCGAACACCGGGGAGCTGTTTTTT.

Here the CDR3 DNA reads TGTGCCAGCAGCTTGGAGCAGGGGGCCTCTTATGGCTACACCTTC. Its translation is CASSLEQGASYGYTF. The chain links TRBV5-4 to TRBJ1-2; the match to TRBD1 covers 8 bases. This CDR3 has 15 residues. Losses at the gene ends were 0 bases for V and 5 bases for J; bases not matched to a gene: 6. The germline V gene has CDR1 SGHNT and CDR2 YYREEE (reference sequence).

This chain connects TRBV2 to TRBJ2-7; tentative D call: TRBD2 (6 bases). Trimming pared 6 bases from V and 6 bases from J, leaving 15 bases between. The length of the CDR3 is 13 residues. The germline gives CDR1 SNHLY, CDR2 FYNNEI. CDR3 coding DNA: TGTGCCAGCAGAACAGGTTCCGGGGGCGAGCAGTACTTC. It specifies CASRTGSGGEQYF.

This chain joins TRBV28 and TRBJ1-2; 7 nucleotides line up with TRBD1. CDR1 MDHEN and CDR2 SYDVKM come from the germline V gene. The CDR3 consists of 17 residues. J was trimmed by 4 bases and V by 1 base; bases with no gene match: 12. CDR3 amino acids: CASSLSSAGQRLYGYTF. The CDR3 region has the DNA TGTGCCAGCAGTTTATCTTCTGCGGGACAGCGCCTCTATGGCTACACCTTC.

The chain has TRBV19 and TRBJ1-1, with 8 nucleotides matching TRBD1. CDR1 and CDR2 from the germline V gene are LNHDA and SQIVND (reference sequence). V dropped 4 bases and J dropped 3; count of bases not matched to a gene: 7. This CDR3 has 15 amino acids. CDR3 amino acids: CASSTQGARDTEAFF. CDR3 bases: TGTGCCAGTAGTACGCAGGGGGCAAGGGACACTGAAGCTTTCTTT.